Presented here are 20 T cell receptor beta chains from one specimen sequenced in a study of blood T cells in healthy people across ages. For the second PCR, which ran for 7 to 11 cycles, a sample-barcoded 5' primer and a J-beta primer mix were used. TCRdb used MiXCR to reprocess the 5' RACE reads, holding one entry per CDR3 protein. Of around 750,000 distinct CDR3 sequences in the sample, about 55% were seen once. Sequencing was carried out using blood. These receptors were obtained from an elderly man in good health.

This sequence joins TRBV12-3 or TRBV12-4 and TRBJ2-7; D remains unclear. CDR3 length equals 14 residues. Trimming removed 7 bases from V and 3 bases from J, with 16 bases in between. The DNA of the CDR3 is TGTGCCAGCACCATCGCAGCCGGGTTCTACGAGCAGTACTTC. As protein: CASTIAAGFYEQYF.

The chain has TRBV14 and TRBJ2-7, with a possible D match to TRBD2 (5 bases). The CDR3 covers 15 residues. CDR1 is SGHDN, CDR2 FVKESK, per germline. V was trimmed by 3 bases and J by 2 bases, leaving 14 bases between them. CDR3 coding DNA: TGTGCCAGCAGCCAGATTTCCGGGAAAGCCTACGAGCAGTACTTC. It translates to CASSQISGKAYEQYF.

Concerning this clonotype itself: Sequence at one end of the junction differs from germline and may be a read error. The chain joins TRBV28 to TRBJ1-4; D is uncertain. The CDR3 length is 14 residues. CDR1 is MDHEN and CDR2 is SYDVKM in the germline V gene. The CDR3 DNA reads TGTGCCAGCAGTCCCCGCGGTTTAAATGGAAAACTGTTTTTT. Protein: CASSPRGLNGKLFF.

This sequence joins TRBV29-1 and TRBJ2-3; D tentatively reads TRBD1 or TRBD2 (5 bases each). The CDR3 is 13 residues long. The germline V and J ends were trimmed by 8 bases and 6 bases, with 18 bases remaining between them. Germline V gives CDR1 SQVTM, CDR2 ANQGSEA. CDR3 amino acids: CSSDGLGTDTQYF. The CDR3 DNA follows: TGCAGCTCGGACGGATTAGGGACGGATACGCAGTATTTT.

This clonotype has only a few counts. This chain links TRBV20-1 with TRBJ1-5; 7 bases agree with TRBD1. V trimming: 0 bases; J trimming: 4 bases; junction bases outside the gene matches: 9. The CDR3 contains 16 residues. Germline V CDR1 and CDR2: DFQATT, SNEGSKA (reference sequence). The CDR3 DNA is TGCAGTGCTAGAGATCAAGGGGGCGGGTTAAATCAGCCCCAGCATTTT. Protein sequence: CSARDQGGGLNQPQHF.

This chain links TRBV24-1 with TRBJ2-1; 10 bases agree with TRBD2. The CDR3 is 16 amino acids. V shed 3 bases and J 4 bases; nucleotides not matched to a gene: 5. Germline V gives CDR1 KGHDR, CDR2 SFDVKD. The CDR3 DNA reads as TGTGCCACCAGTGATCGAGCGGGAGGGCGGTACAATGAGCAGTTCTTC. Amino acid sequence: CATSDRAGGRYNEQFF.

In this sample, this clonotype turned up once. This chain links TRBV5-6 with TRBJ1-5, with D perhaps matching TRBD1 (6 bases). The CDR3 is made up of 15 amino acids. The V gene lost 4 bases and the J gene lost 0 bases, with 11 bases spanning the gap. The germline gives CDR1 SGHDT, CDR2 YYEEEE. CDR3 sequence reads: CASSRRGASNQPQHF. The DNA for the CDR3 is TGTGCCAGCAGCCGAAGGGGGGCTAGCAATCAGCCCCAGCATTTT.

The V call is TRBV29-1, the J call TRBJ1-1; tentatively, D is TRBD1 (5 bases). The germline V gene encodes CDR1 SQVTM and CDR2 ANQGSEA. V lost 5 bases and J lost 1, with 8 bases in between. This CDR3 contains 12 residues. The CDR3 reads CSVNQGNTEAFF. In nucleotides, the CDR3 is TGCAGCGTTAATCAGGGGAACACTGAAGCTTTCTTT.

The V and J genes are TRBV2 and TRBJ2-4; the D gene could be TRBD1 or TRBD2 (5 bases each). The J call may be wrong; the DNA end is better matched by TRBJ2-7. The germline V gene has CDR1 SNHLY and CDR2 FYNNEI. The CDR3 totals 14 residues. The CDR3 region has the DNA TGTGCCAGCAGAGGGACGGGGTATACCTACGAGCAGTACTTC. Translation gives CASRGTGYTYEQYF.

This clonotype was observed once. The chain carries TRBV10-3 and TRBJ2-5, with 7 bases matching TRBD1. The germline V gene encodes CDR1 ENHRY and CDR2 SYGVKD. V was pared by 8 bases and J by 11 bases, with 20 bases of the junction left unmatched. This CDR3 contains 15 residues. CDR3 coding DNA: TGTGCCATCGTTTCCGGGACAGCCTCCTACAATGAGCAGTACTTC. Translated, it gives CAIVSGTASYNEQYF.

The gene calls are TRBV6-1 and TRBJ1-4; D possibly corresponds to TRBD1 (6 bases). Deletions cut 3 bases from V and 6 bases from J, with 14 bases between. Germline V CDR1 and CDR2: MNHNS, SASEGT. This CDR3 is 15 amino acids long. The CDR3: CASSDSRGAYEKLFF. The CDR3 nucleotides are TGTGCCAGCAGTGACTCGCGGGGGGCGTATGAAAAACTGTTTTTT.

V is TRBV20-1 and J is TRBJ2-1; TRBD1 matches at 9 bases. CDR1 and CDR2 from the germline V gene are DFQATT and SNEGSKA (reference sequence). The CDR3 has 13 amino acids. J gave up 10 bases and V 5 bases, and 9 bases lay outside the gene matches. The CDR3 is CSAPGQGALEQFF. In DNA form, the CDR3 reads TGCAGTGCTCCGGGACAGGGAGCCCTCGAGCAGTTCTTC.

The chain combines TRBV7-9 with TRBJ2-6; a possible D gene is TRBD1 (6 bases). With 4 bases removed from V and 1 base from J, the gap between germline ends came to 14 bases. From germline, CDR1 is SEHNR and CDR2 FQNEAQ (reference sequence). The CDR3 totals 17 residues. CDR3 nucleotide sequence: TGTGCCAGCAGCTCCCGGACAGCTTTGTCTGGGGCCAACGTCCTGACTTTC. Its protein is CASSSRTALSGANVLTF.

This clonotype was recorded only once. V usage is TRBV20-1 and J usage is TRBJ2-7, with D perhaps assigned TRBD1 or TRBD2 (6 bases each). Germline V CDR1 and CDR2: DFQATT, SNEGSKA (reference sequence). Trimming left V 5 bases short and J 0 bases short, with 17 bases between. The CDR3 is 15 residues long. CDR3 loop: CSARPGASVSYEQYF. CDR3 nucleotides: TGCAGTGCTCGACCGGGGGCTAGCGTCTCCTACGAGCAGTACTTC.

This clonotype was seen a few times. The chain has TRBV11-2 and TRBJ2-5, with TRBD2 matching over 12 bases. Germline CDR1 SGHAT, CDR2 FQNNGV. Trimming at V came to 5 bases and at J to 5 bases, leaving 3 bases not matched to a gene. The CDR3 spans 14 residues. This CDR3 is CASSPLAGGETQYF. CDR3 coding DNA: TGTGCCAGCAGCCCCCTAGCGGGAGGGGAGACCCAGTACTTC.

CDR3: CSASASVGTDTQYF. As DNA, the CDR3 is TGCAGTGCTAGCGCCTCCGTGGGCACAGATACGCAGTATTTT. The gene calls are TRBV20-1 and TRBJ2-3; D remains ambiguous. CDR1 DFQATT and CDR2 SNEGSKA come from the germline V gene (reference sequence). The CDR3 is made up of 14 amino acids. Trimming pared 3 bases from V and 1 base from J, leaving 11 bases between.

This clonotype was detected a few times. This rearrangement joins TRBV6-1 to TRBJ1-2; the D gene is possibly TRBD1 (6 bases). The CDR3 is 12 amino acids. CDR1 MNHNS and CDR2 SASEGT come from the germline V gene. Deletions cut 7 bases from V and 7 bases from J, with 13 bases between. The CDR3 loop reads CASMGASSGYTF. DNA of the CDR3: TGTGCCAGCATGGGGGCATCATCTGGCTACACCTTC.

V usage is TRBV29-1 and J usage is TRBJ1-1; D not certain. The CDR3 extends over 13 amino acids. From germline, CDR1 is SQVTM and CDR2 ANQGSEA. The germline V and J ends were trimmed by 4 bases and 5 bases, with 14 bases remaining between them. CDR3 protein: CSVATREYTEAFF. The CDR3 region has the DNA TGCAGCGTTGCAACCCGGGAATATACTGAAGCTTTCTTT. The variable domain in full, completed from reference TRBV29-1 and TRBJ1-1, reads SAVISQKPSRDICQRGTSLTIQCQVDSQVTMMFWYRQQPGQSLTLIATANQGSEATYESGFVIDKFPISRPNLTFSTLTVSNMSPEDSSIYLCSVATREYTEAFFGQGTRLTVV.

This clonotype was recorded a few times. The CDR3 loop reads CASSPTTPPYEQYF. The CDR3 DNA sequence: TGTGCCAGCAGCCCGACGACACCTCCCTACGAGCAGTACTTC. The chain has TRBV27 and TRBJ2-7; D is undetermined. The V gene lost 6 bases and the J gene lost 2 bases, with 14 bases spanning the gap. Germline loops: CDR1 MNHEY, CDR2 SMNVEV (reference sequence). The CDR3 is made up of 14 amino acids.

The chain is built from TRBV3-1 and TRBJ2-1; 9 bases are shared with TRBD2. The CDR3 length is 16 residues. V was clipped by 4 bases and J by 2 bases; unmatched bases: 6. Germline V gives CDR1 LGHDT, CDR2 YNNKEL (reference sequence). The CDR3 protein is CASSLGLASTYNEQFF. The CDR3 nucleotides read TGTGCCAGCAGCCTTGGACTAGCGTCAACCTACAATGAGCAGTTCTTC.